This TCR beta chain was documented in a study of blood T cell repertoires in COVID-19. Study in general: Italy, Spain and the United States were the sources of the convalescent and acute COVID-19 samples. T cells, B-cell-depleted T cells, or PBMCs provided the cDNA or gDNA that served as material.

Source study methods: Amplified reference gene primers provided the basis for estimating nucleated cell counts. Repertoires were generated with immunoSEQ multiplex PCR, while TCRdb's copy carries only in-frame clones and drops some. V, J and clone size are those of that table, while D and trimming were read from the DNA. The data contain about 120,000 clones, 60% to 80% of them singletons. CDR1 is SNHLY and CDR2 is FYNNEI in the germline V gene. The CDR3 is 13 residues long. Trimming cost V 6 bases and J 0 bases, with 6 bases left between them. Sequenced: peripheral blood. The TCR sequence derives from a human donor in a cohort sampled during active COVID-19. The chain uses TRBV2 and TRBJ1-3; no reliable D call. In nucleotides, the CDR3 is TGTGCCAGCAGAGCAAACTCTGGAAACACCATATATTTT. This encodes CASRANSGNTIYF.